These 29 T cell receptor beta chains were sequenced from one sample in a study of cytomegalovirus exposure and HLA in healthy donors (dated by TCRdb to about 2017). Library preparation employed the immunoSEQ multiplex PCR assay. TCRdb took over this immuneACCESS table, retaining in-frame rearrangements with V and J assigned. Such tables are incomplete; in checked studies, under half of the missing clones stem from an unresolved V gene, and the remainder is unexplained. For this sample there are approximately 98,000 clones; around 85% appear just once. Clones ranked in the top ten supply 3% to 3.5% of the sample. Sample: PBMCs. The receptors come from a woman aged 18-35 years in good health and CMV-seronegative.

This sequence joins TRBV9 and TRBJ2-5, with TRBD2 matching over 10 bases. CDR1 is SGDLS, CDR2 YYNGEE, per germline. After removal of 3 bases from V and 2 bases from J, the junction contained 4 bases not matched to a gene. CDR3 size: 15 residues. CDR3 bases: TGTGCCAGCAGCGCCCTAGCGGGGGCTCAAGAGACCCAGTACTTC. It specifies CASSALAGAQETQYF. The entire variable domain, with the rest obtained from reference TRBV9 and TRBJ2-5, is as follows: DSGVTQTPKHLITATGQRVTLRCSPRSGDLSVYWYQQSLDQGLQFLIQYYNGEERAKGNILERFSAQQFPDLHSELNLSSLELGDSALYFCASSALAGAQETQYFGPGTRLLVL.

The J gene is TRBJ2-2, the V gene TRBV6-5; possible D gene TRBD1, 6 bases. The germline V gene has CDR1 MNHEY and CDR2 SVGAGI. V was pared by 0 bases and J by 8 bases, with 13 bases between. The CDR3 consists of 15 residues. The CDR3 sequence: CASSYSMGAIGELFF. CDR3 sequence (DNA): TGTGCCAGCAGTTACTCGATGGGGGCGATTGGGGAGCTGTTTTTT.

The CDR3 loop is CAIRDLQGDEQFF. The CDR3 DNA reads as TGTGCCATCAGGGATTTACAGGGAGATGAGCAGTTCTTC. V gene TRBV10-3 combines with J gene TRBJ2-1, with D possibly matching TRBD1 (6 bases). V was shortened by 6 bases and J by 8 bases, with 14 bases between the two germline ends. Germline CDR1 reads ENHRY; CDR2 reads SYGVKD. This CDR3 has 13 amino acids.

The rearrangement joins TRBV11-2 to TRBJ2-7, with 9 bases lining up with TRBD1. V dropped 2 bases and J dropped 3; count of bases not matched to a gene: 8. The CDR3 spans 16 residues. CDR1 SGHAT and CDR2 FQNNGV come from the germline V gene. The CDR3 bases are TGTGCCAGCAGCTTACTATCCGGGACAGGGAACTACGAGCAGTACTTC. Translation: CASSLLSGTGNYEQYF.

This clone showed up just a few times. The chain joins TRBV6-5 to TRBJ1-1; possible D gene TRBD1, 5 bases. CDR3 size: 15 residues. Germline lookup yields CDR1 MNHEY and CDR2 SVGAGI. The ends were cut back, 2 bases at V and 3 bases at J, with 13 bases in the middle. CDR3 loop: CASSYETGGYTEAFF. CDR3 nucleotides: TGTGCCAGCAGTTACGAGACGGGGGGGTACACTGAAGCTTTCTTT.

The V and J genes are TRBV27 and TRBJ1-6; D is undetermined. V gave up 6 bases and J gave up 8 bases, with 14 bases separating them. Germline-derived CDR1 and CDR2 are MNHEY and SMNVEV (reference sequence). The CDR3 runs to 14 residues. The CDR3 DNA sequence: TGTGCCAGCAGACCTCCCGGTGAATATTCACCCCTCCACTTT. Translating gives CASRPPGEYSPLHF.

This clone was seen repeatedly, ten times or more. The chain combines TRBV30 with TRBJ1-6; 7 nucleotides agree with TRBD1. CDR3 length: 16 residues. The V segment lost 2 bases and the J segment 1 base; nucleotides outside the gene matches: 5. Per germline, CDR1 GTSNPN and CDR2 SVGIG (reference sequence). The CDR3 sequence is CAWSRQGKSYNSPLHF. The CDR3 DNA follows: TGTGCCTGGAGTCGACAGGGAAAGTCCTATAATTCACCCCTCCACTTT.

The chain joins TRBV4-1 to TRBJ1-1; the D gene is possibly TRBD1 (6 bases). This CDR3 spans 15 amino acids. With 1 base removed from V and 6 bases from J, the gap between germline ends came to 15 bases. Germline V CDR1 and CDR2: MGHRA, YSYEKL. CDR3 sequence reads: CASSQAPIRGPEAFF. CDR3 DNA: TGCGCCAGCAGCCAAGCACCGATCAGGGGTCCTGAAGCTTTCTTT.

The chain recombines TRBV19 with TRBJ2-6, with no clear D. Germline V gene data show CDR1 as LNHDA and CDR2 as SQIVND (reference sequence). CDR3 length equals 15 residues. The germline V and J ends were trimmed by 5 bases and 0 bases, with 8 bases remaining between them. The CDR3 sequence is CASSPTVSGANVLTF. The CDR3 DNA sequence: TGTGCCAGTAGTCCAACAGTCTCTGGGGCCAACGTCCTGACTTTC.

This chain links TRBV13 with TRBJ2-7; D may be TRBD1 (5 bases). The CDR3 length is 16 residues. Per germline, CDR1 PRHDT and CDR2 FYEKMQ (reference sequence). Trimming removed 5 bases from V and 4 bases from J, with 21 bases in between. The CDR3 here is CASSATGPTRFYEQYF. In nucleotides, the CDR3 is TGTGCCAGCAGCGCAACAGGTCCAACCCGATTTTACGAGCAGTACTTC.

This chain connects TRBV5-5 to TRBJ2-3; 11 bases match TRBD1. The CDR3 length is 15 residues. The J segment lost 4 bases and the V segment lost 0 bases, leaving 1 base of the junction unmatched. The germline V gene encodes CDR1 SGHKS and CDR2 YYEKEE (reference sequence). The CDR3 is CASSLGTGGADTQYF. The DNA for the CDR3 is TGTGCCAGCAGCTTGGGGACAGGGGGCGCAGATACGCAGTATTTT.

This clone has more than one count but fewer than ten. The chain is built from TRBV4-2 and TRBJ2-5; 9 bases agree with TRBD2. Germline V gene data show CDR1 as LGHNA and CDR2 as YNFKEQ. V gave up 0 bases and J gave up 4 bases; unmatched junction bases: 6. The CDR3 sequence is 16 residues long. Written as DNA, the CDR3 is TGTGCCAGCAGCCAAGAATCGCGCGGGGGGGGAGAGACCCAGTACTTC. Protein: CASSQESRGGGETQYF.

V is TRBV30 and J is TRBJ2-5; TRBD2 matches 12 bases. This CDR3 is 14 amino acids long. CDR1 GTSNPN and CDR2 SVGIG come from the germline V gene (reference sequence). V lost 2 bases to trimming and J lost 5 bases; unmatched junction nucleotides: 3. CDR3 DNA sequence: TGTGCCTGGAGTACTAGCGGGGGGCCGGAGACCCAGTACTTC. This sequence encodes CAWSTSGGPETQYF.

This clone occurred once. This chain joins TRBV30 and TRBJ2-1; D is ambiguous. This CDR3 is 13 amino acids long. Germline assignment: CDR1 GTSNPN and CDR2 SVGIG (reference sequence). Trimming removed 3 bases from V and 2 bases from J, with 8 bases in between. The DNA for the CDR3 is TGTGCCTGGAGCCAGCAGGCCTACAATGAGCAGTTCTTC. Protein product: CAWSQQAYNEQFF.

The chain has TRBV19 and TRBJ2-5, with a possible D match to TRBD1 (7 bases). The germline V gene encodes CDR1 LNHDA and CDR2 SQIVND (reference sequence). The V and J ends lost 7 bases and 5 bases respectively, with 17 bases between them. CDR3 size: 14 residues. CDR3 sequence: CASKSRGAGETQYF. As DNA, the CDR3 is TGTGCCAGTAAGTCCAGGGGGGCCGGGGAGACCCAGTACTTC.

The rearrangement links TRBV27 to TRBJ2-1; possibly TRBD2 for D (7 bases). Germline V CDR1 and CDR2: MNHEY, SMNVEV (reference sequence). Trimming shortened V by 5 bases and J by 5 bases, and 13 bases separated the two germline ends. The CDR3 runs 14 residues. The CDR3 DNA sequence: TGTGCCAGCAGTGTCAGGGGAGGGGACAATGAGCAGTTCTTC. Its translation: CASSVRGGDNEQFF.

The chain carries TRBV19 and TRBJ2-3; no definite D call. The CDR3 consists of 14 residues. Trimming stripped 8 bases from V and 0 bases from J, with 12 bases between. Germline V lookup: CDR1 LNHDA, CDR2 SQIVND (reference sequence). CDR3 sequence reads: CASVSQASTDTQYF. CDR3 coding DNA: TGTGCCAGTGTTTCCCAGGCTAGCACAGATACGCAGTATTTT. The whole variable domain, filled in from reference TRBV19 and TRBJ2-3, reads DGGITQSPKYLFRKEGQNVTLSCEQNLNHDAMYWYRQDPGQGLRLIYYSQIVNDFQKGDIAEGYSVSREKKESFPLTVTSAQKNPTAFYLCASVSQASTDTQYFGPGTRLTVL.

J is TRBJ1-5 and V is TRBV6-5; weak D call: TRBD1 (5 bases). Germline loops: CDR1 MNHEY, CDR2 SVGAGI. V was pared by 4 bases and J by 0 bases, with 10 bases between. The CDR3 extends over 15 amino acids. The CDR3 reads CASSLKGLSNQPQHF. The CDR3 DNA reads TGTGCCAGCAGTTTGAAGGGGCTTAGCAATCAGCCCCAGCATTTT.

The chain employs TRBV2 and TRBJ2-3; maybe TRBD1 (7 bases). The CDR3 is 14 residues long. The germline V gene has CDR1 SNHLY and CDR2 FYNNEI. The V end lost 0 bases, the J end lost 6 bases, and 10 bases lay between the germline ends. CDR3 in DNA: TGTGCCAGCAGTGAAGCGTCAGGGGGGGATACGCAGTATTTT. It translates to CASSEASGGDTQYF.

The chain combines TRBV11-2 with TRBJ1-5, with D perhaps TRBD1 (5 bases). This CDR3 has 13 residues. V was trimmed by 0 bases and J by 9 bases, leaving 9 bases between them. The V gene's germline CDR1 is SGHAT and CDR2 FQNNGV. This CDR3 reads CASSLDLGGPQHF. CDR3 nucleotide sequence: TGTGCCAGCAGCTTAGATCTGGGGGGGCCCCAGCATTTT.

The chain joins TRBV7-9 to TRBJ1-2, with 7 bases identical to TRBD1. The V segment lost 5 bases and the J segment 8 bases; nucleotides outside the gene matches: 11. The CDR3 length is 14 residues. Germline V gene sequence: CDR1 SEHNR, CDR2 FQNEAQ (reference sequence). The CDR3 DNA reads TGTGCCAGCAGCCTGGGGTCGACAGGGATGGGCTACACCTTC. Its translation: CASSLGSTGMGYTF.

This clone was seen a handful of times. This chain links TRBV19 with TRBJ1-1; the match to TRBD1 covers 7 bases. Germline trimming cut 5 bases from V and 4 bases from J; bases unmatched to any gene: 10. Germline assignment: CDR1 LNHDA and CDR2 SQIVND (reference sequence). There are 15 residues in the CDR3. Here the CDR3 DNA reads TGTGCCAGTAGTTCTACAGGGGCCCCCCGCACTGAAGCTTTCTTT. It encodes CASSSTGAPRTEAFF. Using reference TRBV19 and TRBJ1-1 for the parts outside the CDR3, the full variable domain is DGGITQSPKYLFRKEGQNVTLSCEQNLNHDAMYWYRQDPGQGLRLIYYSQIVNDFQKGDIAEGYSVSREKKESFPLTVTSAQKNPTAFYLCASSSTGAPRTEAFFGQGTRLTVV.

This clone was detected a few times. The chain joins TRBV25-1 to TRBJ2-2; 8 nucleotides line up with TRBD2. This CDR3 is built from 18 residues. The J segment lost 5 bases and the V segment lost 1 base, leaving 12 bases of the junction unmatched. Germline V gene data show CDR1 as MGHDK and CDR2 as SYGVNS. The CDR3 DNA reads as TGTGCCAGCAGTGAATCCCGGGTTCGGGGGGGAGTGACCGGGGAGCTGTTTTTT. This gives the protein CASSESRVRGGVTGELFF. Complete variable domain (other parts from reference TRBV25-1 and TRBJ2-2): EADIYQTPRYLVIGTGKKITLECSQTMGHDKMYWYQQDPGMELHLIHYSYGVNSTEKGDLSSESTVSRIRTEHFPLTLESARPSHTSQYLCASSESRVRGGVTGELFFGEGSRLTVL.

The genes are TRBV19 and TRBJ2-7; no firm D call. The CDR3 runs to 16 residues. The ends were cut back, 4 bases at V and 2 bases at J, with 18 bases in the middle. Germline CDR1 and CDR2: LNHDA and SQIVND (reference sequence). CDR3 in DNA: TGTGCCAGTAGTAGTTTGGTTGGCTGGAGAGCCTACGAGCAGTACTTC. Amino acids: CASSSLVGWRAYEQYF.

The CDR3 DNA sequence: TGCGCCAGCAGCCACGGTAGCGGGGGCCCCACCTACGAGCAGTACTTC. Translated: CASSHGSGGPTYEQYF. This chain uses TRBV4-1 with TRBJ2-7; 9 bases map to TRBD2. Germline-derived CDR1 and CDR2 are MGHRA and YSYEKL. V was pared by 3 bases and J by 2 bases, with 8 bases of the junction left unmatched. This CDR3 contains 16 residues.

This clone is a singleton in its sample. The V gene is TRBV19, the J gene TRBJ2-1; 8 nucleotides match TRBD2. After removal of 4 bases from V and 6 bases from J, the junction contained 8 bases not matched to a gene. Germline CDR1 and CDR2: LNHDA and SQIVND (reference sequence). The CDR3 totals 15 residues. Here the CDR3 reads CASSTSGLSPNEQFF. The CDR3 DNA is TGTGCCAGTAGTACTAGCGGGCTCTCGCCCAATGAGCAGTTCTTC.

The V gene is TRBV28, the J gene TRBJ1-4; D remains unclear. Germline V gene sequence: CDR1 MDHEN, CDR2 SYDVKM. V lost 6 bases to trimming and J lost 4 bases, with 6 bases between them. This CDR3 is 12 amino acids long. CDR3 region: CASSPVNEKLFF. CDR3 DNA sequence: TGTGCCAGCAGCCCCGTTAATGAAAAACTGTTTTTT.

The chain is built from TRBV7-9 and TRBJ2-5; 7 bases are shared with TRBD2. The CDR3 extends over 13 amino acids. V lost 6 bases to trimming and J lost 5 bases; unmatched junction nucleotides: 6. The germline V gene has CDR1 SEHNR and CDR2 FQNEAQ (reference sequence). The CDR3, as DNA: TGTGCCAGCAGTTTAAGCGGGGTCGAGACCCAGTACTTC. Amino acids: CASSLSGVETQYF.

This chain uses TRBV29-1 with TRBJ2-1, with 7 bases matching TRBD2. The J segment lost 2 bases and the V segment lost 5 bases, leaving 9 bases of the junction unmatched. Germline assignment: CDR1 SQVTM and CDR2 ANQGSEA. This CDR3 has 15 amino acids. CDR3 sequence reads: CSVQRGVVPYNEQFF. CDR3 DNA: TGCAGCGTTCAGCGGGGCGTAGTACCCTACAATGAGCAGTTCTTC.